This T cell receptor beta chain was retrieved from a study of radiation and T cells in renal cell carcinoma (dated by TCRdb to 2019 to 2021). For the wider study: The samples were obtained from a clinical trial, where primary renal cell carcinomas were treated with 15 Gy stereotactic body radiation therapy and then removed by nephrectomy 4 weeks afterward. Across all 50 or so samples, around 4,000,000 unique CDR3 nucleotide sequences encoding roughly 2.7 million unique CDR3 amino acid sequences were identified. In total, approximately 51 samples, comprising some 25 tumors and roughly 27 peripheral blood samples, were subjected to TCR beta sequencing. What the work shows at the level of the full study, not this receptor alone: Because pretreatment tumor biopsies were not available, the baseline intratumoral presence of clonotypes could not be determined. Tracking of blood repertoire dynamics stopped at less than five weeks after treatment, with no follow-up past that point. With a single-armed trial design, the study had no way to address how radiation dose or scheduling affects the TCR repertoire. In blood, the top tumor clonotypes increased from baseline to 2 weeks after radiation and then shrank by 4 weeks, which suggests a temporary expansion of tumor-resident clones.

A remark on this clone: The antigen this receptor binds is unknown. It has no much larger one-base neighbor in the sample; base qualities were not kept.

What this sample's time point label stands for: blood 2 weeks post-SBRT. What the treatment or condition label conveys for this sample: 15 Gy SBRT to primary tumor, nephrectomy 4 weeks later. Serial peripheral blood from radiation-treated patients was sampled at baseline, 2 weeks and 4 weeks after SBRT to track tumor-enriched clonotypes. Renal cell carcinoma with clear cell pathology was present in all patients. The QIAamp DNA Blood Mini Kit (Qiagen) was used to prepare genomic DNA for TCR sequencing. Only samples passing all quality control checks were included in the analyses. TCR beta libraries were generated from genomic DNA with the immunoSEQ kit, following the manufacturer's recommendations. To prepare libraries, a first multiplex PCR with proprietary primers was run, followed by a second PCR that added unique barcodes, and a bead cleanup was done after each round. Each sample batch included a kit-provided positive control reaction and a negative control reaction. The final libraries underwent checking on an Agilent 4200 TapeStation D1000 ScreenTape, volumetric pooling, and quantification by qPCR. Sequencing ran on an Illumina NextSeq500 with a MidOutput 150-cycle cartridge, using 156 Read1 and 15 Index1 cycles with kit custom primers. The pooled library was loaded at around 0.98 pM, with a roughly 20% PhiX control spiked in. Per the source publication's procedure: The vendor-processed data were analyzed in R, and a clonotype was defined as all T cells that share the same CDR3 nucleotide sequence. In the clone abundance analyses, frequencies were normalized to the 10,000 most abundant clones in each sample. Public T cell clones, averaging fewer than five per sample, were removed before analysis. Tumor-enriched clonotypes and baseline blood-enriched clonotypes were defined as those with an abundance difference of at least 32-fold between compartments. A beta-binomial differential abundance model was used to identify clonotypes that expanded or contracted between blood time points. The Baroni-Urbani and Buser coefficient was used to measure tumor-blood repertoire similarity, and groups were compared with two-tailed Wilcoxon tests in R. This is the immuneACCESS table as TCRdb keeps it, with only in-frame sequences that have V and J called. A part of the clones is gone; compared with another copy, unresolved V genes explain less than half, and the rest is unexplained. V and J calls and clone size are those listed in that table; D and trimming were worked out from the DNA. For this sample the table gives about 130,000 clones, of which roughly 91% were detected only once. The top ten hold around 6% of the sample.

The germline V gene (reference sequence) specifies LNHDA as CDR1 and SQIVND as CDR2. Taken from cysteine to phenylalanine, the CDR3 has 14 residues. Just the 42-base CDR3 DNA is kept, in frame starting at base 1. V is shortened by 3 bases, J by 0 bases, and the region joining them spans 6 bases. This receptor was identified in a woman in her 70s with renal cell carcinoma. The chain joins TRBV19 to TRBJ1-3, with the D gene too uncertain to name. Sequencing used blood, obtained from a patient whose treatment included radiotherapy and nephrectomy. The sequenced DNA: TGTGCCAGTAGTATTGGACCCTCTGGAAACACCATATATTTT. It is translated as CASSIGPSGNTIYF.